This TCR beta chain originates from a study of OX40 agonist ivuxolimab in advanced cancers. Regarding the study as a whole: Certain nonresponding patients likewise had low normalized T-cell clonal expansion.

As to this clone: Its antigen is undetermined.

The repertoire was sequenced with immunoSEQ multiplex PCR; TCRdb's copy has only in-frame clones and lacks some. The table records some 65,000 clones, around 85% of them present only once. The length of the CDR3 is 14 residues. Germline V gene lookup returns CDR1 SGHRS and CDR2 YFSETQ. Unmatched junction bases numbered 6, after V lost 4 bases and J lost 3 bases. Sequencing was performed on CD4+ or CD8+ T cells sorted from blood, taken in a trial of the OX40 agonist ivuxolimab. This TCR came from an adult with an advanced solid tumor such as melanoma, head and neck, liver or kidney cancer. The chain couples TRBV5-1 to TRBJ2-7, with TRBD1 matching 8 bases. CDR3 in amino acids: CASSPGQGNYEQYF. The CDR3 nucleotides are TGCGCCAGCAGCCCCGGACAGGGTAACTACGAGCAGTACTTC. The whole variable domain, filled in from reference TRBV5-1 and TRBJ2-7, reads KAGVTQTPRYLIKTRGQQVTLSCSPISGHRSVSWYQQTPGQGLQFLFEYFSETQRNKGNFPGRFSGRQFSNSRSEMNVSTLELGDSALYLCASSPGQGNYEQYFGPGTRLTVT.